The sequence of this TCR beta chain was determined in a study of response to subunit inactivated influenza vaccine. Study-wide points: Every seasonal influenza vaccination brings in few new T cells, the authors suggested.

V lost 1 base and J lost 3; bases outside the gene matches: 6. CDR3 length equals 15 residues. Germline lookup yields CDR1 SEHNR and CDR2 FQNEAQ (reference sequence). This clonotype was picked up a small number of times. Its antigen is currently unknown. From the RT-PCR reads, TCRdb called clonotypes with MiXCR, one entry per CDR3 protein. This repertoire shows about 650,000 distinct CDR3 sequences, 12% to 15% found once; its top ten account for roughly 7.2%. The receptor was derived from a man aged 50 to 59 who received an inactivated influenza vaccine. The J gene is TRBJ2-7, the V gene TRBV7-9, with 7 bases identical to TRBD2. The input for sequencing was PBMCs from blood, taken approximately 15 days before vaccination. Here the CDR3 reads CASSLVLAADYEQYF. In DNA form, the CDR3 reads TGTGCCAGCAGCTTAGTTCTAGCGGCTGACTACGAGCAGTACTTC.